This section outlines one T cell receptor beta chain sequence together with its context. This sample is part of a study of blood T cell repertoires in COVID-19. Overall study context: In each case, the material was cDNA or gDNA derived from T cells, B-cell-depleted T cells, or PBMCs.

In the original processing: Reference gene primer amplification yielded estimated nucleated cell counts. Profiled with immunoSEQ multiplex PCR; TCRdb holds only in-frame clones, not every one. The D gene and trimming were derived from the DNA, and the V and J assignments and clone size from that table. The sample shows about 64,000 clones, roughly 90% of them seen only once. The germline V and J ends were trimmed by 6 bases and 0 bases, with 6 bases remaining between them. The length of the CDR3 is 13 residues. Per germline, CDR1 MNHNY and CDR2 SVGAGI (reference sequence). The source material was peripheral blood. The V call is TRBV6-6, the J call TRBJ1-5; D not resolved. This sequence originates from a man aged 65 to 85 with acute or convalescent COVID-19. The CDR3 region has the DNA TGTGCCAGCAGACTCGATAGCAATCAGCCCCAGCATTTT. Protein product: CASRLDSNQPQHF.